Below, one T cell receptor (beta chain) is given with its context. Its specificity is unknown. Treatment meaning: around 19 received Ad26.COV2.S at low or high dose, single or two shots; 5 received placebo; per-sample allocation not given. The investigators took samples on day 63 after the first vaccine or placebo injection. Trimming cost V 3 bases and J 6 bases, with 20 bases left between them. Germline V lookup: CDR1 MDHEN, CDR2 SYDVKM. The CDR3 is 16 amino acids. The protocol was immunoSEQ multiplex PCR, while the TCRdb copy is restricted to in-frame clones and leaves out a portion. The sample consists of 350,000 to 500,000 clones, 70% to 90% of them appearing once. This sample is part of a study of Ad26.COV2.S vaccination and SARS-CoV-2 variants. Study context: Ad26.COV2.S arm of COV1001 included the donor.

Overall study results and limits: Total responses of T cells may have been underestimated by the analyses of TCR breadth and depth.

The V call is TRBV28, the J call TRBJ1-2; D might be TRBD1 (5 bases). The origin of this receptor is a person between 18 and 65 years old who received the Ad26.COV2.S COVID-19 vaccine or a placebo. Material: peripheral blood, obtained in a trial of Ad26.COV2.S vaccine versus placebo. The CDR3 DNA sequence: TGTGCCAGCAGTTTTAGGGCTCGAGACAGAGACGATGGCTACACCTTC. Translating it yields CASSFRARDRDDGYTF.